The 10 T cell receptor beta chains reported below all come from one sample, sequenced in a study of shared clonotypes between healthy human individuals. This table comes from immunoSEQ multiplex PCR, and its TCRdb copy is limited to in-frame clones, with some not included. Among approximately 510,000 clones listed, 79% were seen once. Sequenced: PBMCs. These receptors were obtained from a woman aged 40-49 years in good health. Some clones in this sample may be carry-over from other donors' samples.

This clone was found once. This chain joins TRBV6-5 and TRBJ2-7; D is uncertain. The CDR3 spans 15 residues. Per germline, CDR1 MNHEY and CDR2 SVGAGI. V was cut by 2 bases and J by 2 bases, with 13 bases left in between. The CDR3: CASSYRPDGAYEQYF. In nucleotides, the CDR3 is TGTGCCAGCAGTTACAGACCCGACGGAGCCTACGAGCAGTACTTC.

The chain links TRBV28 to TRBJ2-5, with TRBD1 matching over 12 bases. CDR3 length equals 19 residues. V gave up 2 bases and J gave up 5 bases; unmatched junction bases: 15. Per the germline V gene, CDR1 is MDHEN and CDR2 is SYDVKM. The CDR3 loop is CASSLPFPPGQGAGETQYF. CDR3 nucleotide sequence: TGTGCCAGCAGTTTACCCTTCCCCCCGGGACAGGGGGCCGGGGAGACCCAGTACTTC.

This chain connects TRBV28 to TRBJ2-2, with 12 bases fitting TRBD1. J gave up 4 bases and V 3 bases, and 3 bases lay outside the gene matches. There are 16 residues in the CDR3. The germline V gene encodes CDR1 MDHEN and CDR2 SYDVKM. The DNA for the CDR3 is TGTGCCAGCAGTTTCCCGGGACAGGGGGCCACCGGGGAGCTGTTTTTT. This encodes CASSFPGQGATGELFF.

The chain uses TRBV30 and TRBJ1-4; TRBD1 matches at 8 bases. V lost 3 bases to trimming and J lost 7 bases; unmatched junction nucleotides: 10. Germline loops: CDR1 GTSNPN, CDR2 SVGIG (reference sequence). The CDR3 covers 15 residues. The CDR3 protein is CAWRATTGDGEKLFF. In nucleotides, the CDR3 is TGTGCCTGGAGAGCGACGACAGGGGATGGTGAAAAACTGTTTTTT. Full variable domain (outside the CDR3, taken from reference TRBV30 and TRBJ1-4): SQTIHQWPATLVQPVGSPLSLECTVEGTSNPNLYWYRQAAGRGLQLLFYSVGIGQISSEVPQNLSASRPQDRQFILSSKKLLLSDSGFYLCAWRATTGDGEKLFFGSGTQLSVL.

This chain connects TRBV28 to TRBJ1-2; D gene uncertain. The germline V gene encodes CDR1 MDHEN and CDR2 SYDVKM. The CDR3 covers 12 residues. The V gene lost 6 bases and the J gene lost 8 bases, with 13 bases spanning the gap. The CDR3 DNA is TGTGCCAGCAGGATCCCTTCCGTCGGCTACACCTTC. Its protein product is CASRIPSVGYTF.

The V gene is TRBV7-8, the J gene TRBJ2-1; no firm D call. Germline assignment: CDR1 SGHVS and CDR2 FQNEAQ. V lost 0 bases, J lost 7 bases, and 10 bases lay in between. This CDR3 spans 14 amino acids. CDR3 sequence: CASSLAFSRNEQFF. The CDR3 DNA reads TGTGCCAGCAGCTTAGCGTTTAGTCGGAATGAGCAGTTCTTC.

A remark on this clone: A much larger clone differs by one base, so this may be a read error. The chain combines TRBV10-3 with TRBJ2-2; D may be TRBD1 (6 bases). The V gene's germline CDR1 is ENHRY and CDR2 SYGVKD. V gave up 7 bases and J gave up 3 bases, with 9 bases separating them. This CDR3 region has 13 residues. The CDR3 nucleotides are TGTGCCATCATGTCAGGGGACACCGGGGAGCTGTTTTTT. Protein sequence: CAIMSGDTGELFF.

The chain has TRBV11-2 and TRBJ1-1; weak D call: TRBD1 (5 bases). This CDR3 comprises 13 residues. The germline CDR1 and CDR2 sequences are SGHAT and FQNNGV. With 7 bases removed from V and 1 base from J, the gap between germline ends came to 10 bases. The CDR3 DNA sequence: TGTGCCAGCAAGATCGGGGGGAACACTGAAGCTTTCTTT. Translating gives CASKIGGNTEAFF.

V is TRBV7-9 and J is TRBJ2-6; the D is unclear. The germline CDR1 and CDR2 sequences are SEHNR and FQNEAQ (reference sequence). V was cut by 3 bases and J by 2 bases, with 5 bases left in between. This CDR3 spans 14 amino acids. The CDR3 DNA follows: TGTGCCAGCAGCTTTTTAACTGGGGCCAACGTCCTGACTTTC. It specifies CASSFLTGANVLTF.

This chain connects TRBV11-2 to TRBJ1-1; D unresolved. Deletions cut 0 bases from V and 10 bases from J, with 12 bases between. Germline CDR1 SGHAT, CDR2 FQNNGV. The CDR3 extends over 13 amino acids. The CDR3 region has the DNA TGTGCCAGCAGCTTAGACCGGGAGGGATTAGCTTTCTTT. Translating gives CASSLDREGLAFF. Complete variable domain (other parts from reference TRBV11-2 and TRBJ1-1): EAGVAQSPRYKIIEKRQSVAFWCNPISGHATLYWYQQILGQGPKLLIQFQNNGVVDDSQLPKDRFSAERLKGVDSTLKIQPAKLEDSAVYLCASSLDREGLAFFGQGTRLTVV.